This passage covers 14 T cell receptor beta chains from one sample sequenced in a study of OX40 agonist ivuxolimab in advanced cancers. The assay was immunoSEQ multiplex PCR, and TCRdb's table has in-frame clones only and misses some. In the table there are about 28,000 clones, around 85% of which are singletons. Sequencing was performed on CD4+ or CD8+ T cells sorted from blood, taken in a trial of the OX40 agonist ivuxolimab. The receptors come from an adult with an advanced solid tumor such as melanoma, head and neck, liver or kidney cancer.

The V gene is TRBV6-4, the J gene TRBJ2-7; the match to TRBD2 covers 15 bases. The CDR3 runs to 18 residues. V lost 6 bases to trimming and J lost 5 bases; unmatched junction nucleotides: 14. Germline CDR1 reads MRHNA; CDR2 reads SNTAGT. The CDR3 nucleotides are TGTGCCAGCAGACCCCACCCGGGACTAGCGGGGGGACTTAACGAGCAGTACTTC. This translates into CASRPHPGLAGGLNEQYF.

The chain carries TRBV5-6 and TRBJ2-1; tentatively, D is TRBD1 (6 bases). Trimming took off 4 bases at V and 4 bases at J, with 9 bases between the two ends. The CDR3 has 13 residues. CDR1 is SGHDT, CDR2 YYEEEE, per germline. CDR3 nucleotides: TGTGCCAGCAGCCTAGACAGGTACAATGAGCAGTTCTTC. This encodes CASSLDRYNEQFF.

V gene TRBV7-6 combines with J gene TRBJ2-1; 7 bases line up with TRBD1. Losses at the gene ends were 5 bases for V and 9 bases for J; bases not matched to a gene: 10. Germline V gives CDR1 SGHVS, CDR2 FNYEAQ. The CDR3 extends over 14 amino acids. CDR3 DNA sequence: TGTGCCAGCAGCCCGAGACAGGGATTTGGTGAGCAGTTCTTC. This translates into CASSPRQGFGEQFF.

This clone came up a few times. This chain uses TRBV5-1 with TRBJ2-1; tentative D call: TRBD2 (6 bases). V shed 4 bases and J shed 9 bases, with 14 bases lying between them. The CDR3 is 13 residues long. Germline CDR1 is SGHRS and CDR2 is YFSETQ. The CDR3 DNA sequence: TGCGCCAGCAGCCCTCCGGCGGGGTCTGAGCAGTTCTTC. Protein sequence: CASSPPAGSEQFF.

The rearrangement links TRBV15 to TRBJ1-5; the D is unclear. V lost 0 bases and J 3 bases, leaving 9 bases between the germline ends. The CDR3 is 15 residues long. CDR1 is LNHNV and CDR2 is YYDKDF in the germline V gene (reference sequence). The CDR3 nucleotides read TGTGCCACCAGCAGAGACCGTAGCTACAATCAGCCCCAGCATTTT. Protein: CATSRDRSYNQPQHF.

The chain couples TRBV9 to TRBJ2-4, with D perhaps matching TRBD1 or TRBD2 (5 bases each). V was cut by 0 bases and J by 7 bases, with 11 bases left in between. The germline gives CDR1 SGDLS, CDR2 YYNGEE. CDR3 length equals 14 residues. DNA of the CDR3: TGTGCCAGCAGCGTAGTCGGGGCCCCGAACATTCAGTACTTC. It specifies CASSVVGAPNIQYF.

The chain links TRBV29-1 to TRBJ2-2, with D possibly being TRBD1 (6 bases). CDR1 SQVTM and CDR2 ANQGSEA come from the germline V gene. The CDR3 is made up of 12 amino acids. Trimming stripped 4 bases from V and 8 bases from J, with 11 bases between. The CDR3 protein is CSVVAGTGELFF. CDR3 coding DNA: TGCAGCGTTGTGGCCGGGACAGGGGAGCTGTTTTTT.

The J gene is TRBJ2-7, the V gene TRBV6-1; TRBD1 matches 7 bases. This CDR3 has 11 amino acids. The V segment lost 7 bases and the J segment 6 bases; nucleotides outside the gene matches: 3. Germline V lookup: CDR1 MNHNS, CDR2 SASEGT. The DNA of the CDR3 is TGTGCCAGCATGACAGGGCCCGAGCAGTACTTC. Protein sequence: CASMTGPEQYF.

The rearrangement uses TRBV9 and TRBJ2-2, with 9 nucleotides matching TRBD1. CDR1 is SGDLS and CDR2 is YYNGEE in the germline V gene. V shed 4 bases, J shed 3 bases, and the junction held 13 bases outside the gene matches. The CDR3 is 18 residues long. The DNA for the CDR3 is TGTGCCAGCAGCCCTCTCGACGCCGGACAGGGGTACACCGGGGAGCTGTTTTTT. Encoded protein: CASSPLDAGQGYTGELFF.

V and J are TRBV27 and TRBJ2-7; 8 nucleotides agree with TRBD1. The CDR3 consists of 13 residues. The V and J ends lost 6 bases and 3 bases, in that order; junction bases with no gene match: 4. Germline-derived CDR1 and CDR2 are MNHEY and SMNVEV (reference sequence). The CDR3 DNA reads TGTGCCAGCAGCCCTGGACAGGGCTACGAGCAGTACTTC. It encodes CASSPGQGYEQYF.

This clone came up a few times. This chain links TRBV19 with TRBJ2-7; D is ambiguous. CDR1 is LNHDA, CDR2 SQIVND, per germline (reference sequence). The CDR3 has 15 residues. Trimming stripped 5 bases from V and 4 bases from J, with 18 bases between. This CDR3 reads CASSVGLGIEYEQYF. Written as DNA, the CDR3 is TGTGCCAGTAGTGTCGGTTTAGGGATAGAATACGAGCAGTACTTC.

CDR3 protein: CASSNPRDGNYEQYF. CDR3 DNA: TGTGCCAGCAGCAACCCCCGGGACGGCAATTACGAGCAGTACTTC. The chain employs TRBV5-4 and TRBJ2-7; D possibly uses TRBD1 or TRBD2 (5 bases each). Trimming removed 4 bases at V and 4 bases at J, with 18 bases between. CDR3 length equals 15 residues. Germline lookup yields CDR1 SGHNT and CDR2 YYREEE (reference sequence). Drawing the rest from reference TRBV5-4 and TRBJ2-7, the complete variable domain is ETGVTQSPTHLIKTRGQQVTLRCSSQSGHNTVSWYQQALGQGPQFIFQYYREEENGRGNFPPRFSGLQFPNYSSELNVNALELDDSALYLCASSNPRDGNYEQYFGPGTRLTVT.

The chain carries TRBV7-9 and TRBJ1-4; weak D call: TRBD1 (6 bases). CDR1 SEHNR and CDR2 FQNEAQ come from the germline V gene (reference sequence). V shed 1 base and J shed 6 bases, with 18 bases lying between them. The CDR3 runs to 17 residues. CDR3 in DNA: TGTGCCAGCAGCTTAGAGGACAGCCCTAGGGGGGATGAAAAACTGTTTTTT. It codes for CASSLEDSPRGDEKLFF.

This clone was recorded once. The V gene is TRBV2, the J gene TRBJ2-3, with D tentatively TRBD1 (6 bases). CDR1 is SNHLY and CDR2 is FYNNEI in the germline V gene. The CDR3 is 17 residues long. Trimming stripped 7 bases from V and 1 base from J, with 21 bases between. The CDR3 region is CASIDLTGPVRTDTQYF. Here the CDR3 DNA reads TGTGCCAGCATCGACCTAACAGGGCCCGTTCGCACAGATACGCAGTATTTT.